Shown below are 28 T cell receptor beta chains from a single sample sequenced in a study of blood T cell repertoires in COVID-19. Assay used: immunoSEQ multiplex PCR; TCRdb lists only in-frame clones, some missing. The data show under 400,000 clones, with approximately 90% seen just once and 1.5% to 2% held by the top ten. The specimen sequenced was peripheral blood. Receptors originate from a woman in her 30s with COVID-19, enrolled during active disease.

V is TRBV19 and J is TRBJ1-5; 9 bases agree with TRBD1. V was pared by 3 bases and J by 6 bases, with 6 bases of the junction left unmatched. Germline loops: CDR1 LNHDA, CDR2 SQIVND (reference sequence). This CDR3 comprises 15 residues. Written as DNA, the CDR3 is TGTGCCAGTAGTATTGACAGGGGGGCGGTTCAGCCCCAGCATTTT. Protein product: CASSIDRGAVQPQHF.

This chain uses TRBV5-5 with TRBJ1-4; D unresolved. Germline assignment: CDR1 SGHKS and CDR2 YYEKEE (reference sequence). Trimming took 3 bases from V and 7 from J, leaving 7 bases between them. This CDR3 contains 12 residues. CDR3 region: CASSWSGEKLFF. The CDR3, as DNA: TGTGCCAGCAGCTGGTCGGGTGAAAAACTGTTTTTT.

V gene TRBV6-2 or TRBV6-3 combines with J gene TRBJ2-1; 8 bases map to TRBD1. The CDR3 runs to 13 residues. J was trimmed by 4 bases and V by 5 bases; bases with no gene match: 1. CDR1 is MNHEY and CDR2 is SVGEGT in the germline V gene. The CDR3 reads CASSRTGYNEQFF. The CDR3 coding sequence is TGTGCCAGCAGTCGGACAGGGTACAATGAGCAGTTCTTC.

The chain links TRBV9 to TRBJ2-5; TRBD2 matches 9 bases. CDR3 length equals 16 residues. Trimming took 5 bases from V and 3 from J; bases not matched to a gene: 11. From germline, CDR1 is SGDLS and CDR2 YYNGEE. This chain's CDR3 is CASSDRRGGLEETQYF. The CDR3 DNA reads as TGTGCCAGCAGTGACCGGCGGGGGGGCCTCGAAGAGACCCAGTACTTC.

This chain joins TRBV10-3 and TRBJ2-7; maybe TRBD2 (6 bases). Germline V gene sequence: CDR1 ENHRY, CDR2 SYGVKD. V was cut by 3 bases and J by 1 base, with 13 bases left in between. This CDR3 is 15 amino acids long. CDR3 sequence reads: CAISDPGLPSYEQYV. In DNA form, the CDR3 reads TGTGCCATCAGTGATCCGGGACTTCCGTCCTACGAGCAGTACGTC.

This chain uses TRBV5-1 with TRBJ1-2, with D possibly being TRBD1 (5 bases). In germline, CDR1 is SGHRS, CDR2 YFSETQ. V lost 0 bases, J lost 6 bases, and 12 bases lay in between. The CDR3 loop spans 14 amino acids. For the CDR3, the DNA is TGCGCCAGCAGCTTGGCAGGGAAGAGAAATGGCTACACCTTC. It yields the protein CASSLAGKRNGYTF.

The rearrangement joins TRBV14 to TRBJ1-1; D is perhaps TRBD1 (6 bases). The V end lost 0 bases, the J end lost 4 bases, and 9 bases lay between the germline ends. This CDR3 has 14 amino acids. In germline, CDR1 is SGHDN, CDR2 FVKESK. In nucleotides, the CDR3 is TGTGCCAGCAGCCAAGATACCAGGGGCACTGAAGCTTTCTTT. Amino acids: CASSQDTRGTEAFF.

This chain joins TRBV19 and TRBJ1-2, with D hard to call. Germline lookup yields CDR1 LNHDA and CDR2 SQIVND (reference sequence). Trimming removed 4 bases at V and 4 bases at J, with 19 bases between. The CDR3 is made up of 16 amino acids. Here the CDR3 reads CASSTILTGSIYGYTF. For the CDR3, the DNA is TGTGCCAGTAGTACCATACTAACGGGGTCCATCTATGGCTACACCTTC.

The chain is built from TRBV3-1 (or the pseudogene TRBV3-2) and TRBJ2-5; TRBD2 aligns across 12 bases. V was clipped by 1 base and J by 5 bases; unmatched bases: 8. The germline CDR1 and CDR2 sequences are LGHDT and YNNKEL (reference sequence). CDR3 length: 17 residues. DNA of the CDR3: TGTGCCAGCAGCCAAGTAAGGCTAGCGGGGGGGCCGGAGACCCAGTACTTC. It translates to CASSQVRLAGGPETQYF.

The rearrangement uses TRBV29-1 and TRBJ2-7; TRBD1 might be the D (6 bases). The CDR3 has 12 amino acids. Trimming cost V 6 bases and J 2 bases, with 11 bases left between them. Per the germline V gene, CDR1 is SQVTM and CDR2 is ANQGSEA. The CDR3 nucleotides are TGCAGCGTACAGGGTTCCACCTACGAGCAGTACTTC. Translation gives CSVQGSTYEQYF.

J is TRBJ2-7 and V is TRBV4-3; maybe TRBD1 (7 bases). Germline CDR1 LGHNA, CDR2 YSLEER. V was cut by 0 bases and J by 6 bases, with 12 bases left in between. The CDR3 is 14 amino acids. The CDR3 region has the DNA TGCGCCAGCAGCCAAGATAGCCAGGGGGGCGAGCAGTACTTC. Translation gives CASSQDSQGGEQYF.

The CDR3 sequence is CASSLASGTQYF. The CDR3 DNA reads as TGTGCCAGCAGCCTCGCGTCGGGTACGCAGTATTTT. The chain joins TRBV3-1 (or the pseudogene TRBV3-2) to TRBJ2-3; D call uncertain. Germline loops: CDR1 LGHDT, CDR2 YNNKEL (reference sequence). Trimming took off 4 bases at V and 8 bases at J, with 10 bases between the two ends. CDR3 size: 12 residues.

As DNA, the CDR3 is TGTGCCAGCAGTTCCGGGGGGCGCAAAGGTAATTCACCCCTCCACTTT. Encoded protein: CASSSGGRKGNSPLHF. The J gene is TRBJ1-6, the V gene TRBV28, with D possibly matching TRBD1 (6 bases). With 4 bases removed from V and 6 bases from J, the gap between germline ends came to 16 bases. Looked up from germline, CDR1 is MDHEN and CDR2 is SYDVKM. The CDR3 covers 16 residues. Combining the CDR3 with reference TRBV28 and TRBJ1-6 gives the whole variable domain DVKVTQSSRYLVKRTGEKVFLECVQDMDHENMFWYRQDPGLGLRLIYFSYDVKMKEKGDIPEGYSVSREKKERFSLILESASTNQTSMYLCASSSGGRKGNSPLHFGNGTRLTVT.

The rearrangement joins TRBV6-6 to TRBJ1-3; D is possibly TRBD1 (5 bases). The CDR3 runs 15 residues. Germline V gene lookup returns CDR1 MNHNY and CDR2 SVGAGI (reference sequence). Trimming left V 3 bases short and J 2 bases short, with 11 bases between. The CDR3 DNA reads TGTGCCAGCAGTTATCGCGGGACTCCTGGAAACACCATATATTTT. It codes for CASSYRGTPGNTIYF.

The chain carries TRBV12-2 and TRBJ1-5; the tabulated D call, TRBD1, remains unverified against the DNA. TRBV12-2 is marked as a pseudogene. The CDR3 is made up of 17 amino acids. The DNA of the CDR3 is TGTGCAAGTCGCCGCCGTCCTTGGACAGAGAAGGATCAGCCCCAGCATTTT. The encoded protein is CASRRRPWTEKDQPQHF.

The gene calls are TRBV18 and TRBJ1-1; 7 bases agree with TRBD1. Germline lookup yields CDR1 KGHSH and CDR2 LQKENI. The V and J ends lost 4 bases and 1 base, in that order; junction bases with no gene match: 3. CDR3 length: 14 residues. CDR3 amino acids: CASSQGARNTEAFF. The CDR3 region has the DNA TGTGCCAGCTCACAGGGGGCAAGGAACACTGAAGCTTTCTTT.

The V and J genes are TRBV7-2 and TRBJ1-3, with 7 bases matching TRBD1. Per the germline V gene, CDR1 is SGHTA and CDR2 is FQGNSA. The V gene end was trimmed by 5 bases and the J gene end by 1 base; junction bases not matched to a gene: 2. The CDR3 is 14 residues long. DNA for the CDR3: TGTGCCAGCAGCCCACAGGGGTCTGGAAACACCATATATTTT. Translating gives CASSPQGSGNTIYF.

V and J are TRBV19 and TRBJ1-1; D is uncertain. Looked up from germline, CDR1 is LNHDA and CDR2 is SQIVND (reference sequence). With 3 bases removed from V and 3 bases from J, the gap between germline ends came to 8 bases. The CDR3 extends over 13 amino acids. CDR3 DNA: TGTGCCAGTAGTATTCGAGGAGACACTGAAGCTTTCTTT. Protein product: CASSIRGDTEAFF. The full variable domain, in which reference TRBV19 and TRBJ1-1 provide the parts outside the CDR3, is DGGITQSPKYLFRKEGQNVTLSCEQNLNHDAMYWYRQDPGQGLRLIYYSQIVNDFQKGDIAEGYSVSREKKESFPLTVTSAQKNPTAFYLCASSIRGDTEAFFGQGTRLTVV.

The gene calls are TRBV19 and TRBJ2-1; 8 nucleotides line up with TRBD2. The CDR3 sequence is 15 residues long. Trimming removed 3 bases from V and 4 bases from J; junction bases left unmatched: 5. The germline V gene encodes CDR1 LNHDA and CDR2 SQIVND (reference sequence). CDR3 nucleotide sequence: TGTGCCAGTAGTATTTCATCGGGGGGGTACAATGAGCAGTTCTTC. Translated: CASSISSGGYNEQFF.

In DNA form, the CDR3 reads TGTGCCAGCAGCCAAACCGGGGTTGGCTCACCCCTCCACTTT. It specifies CASSQTGVGSPLHF. J is TRBJ1-6 and V is TRBV3-1 (or the pseudogene TRBV3-2); D gene uncertain. CDR3 length: 14 residues. CDR1 LGHDT and CDR2 YNNKEL come from the germline V gene (reference sequence). Trimming cost V 2 bases and J 10 bases, with 12 bases left between them.

The chain couples TRBV27 to TRBJ1-5, with TRBD1 as a possible D gene (6 bases). CDR1 is MNHEY, CDR2 SMNVEV, per germline (reference sequence). Between the trimmed V and J ends, which lost 5 bases and 2 bases, there was a span of 13 bases. CDR3 length: 15 amino acids. The CDR3 coding sequence is TGTGCCAGCAGTGAAACAGGGTTCGGCAATCAGCCCCAGCATTTT. It is translated as CASSETGFGNQPQHF.

This chain's CDR3 is CASSRTGMDYGYTF. The CDR3 DNA sequence: TGCGCCAGCAGTAGAACAGGGATGGACTATGGCTACACCTTC. This sequence joins TRBV10-1 and TRBJ1-2; tentative D call: TRBD1 (6 bases). This CDR3 is 14 amino acids long. Germline-derived CDR1 and CDR2 are WNHNN and SYGVQD (reference sequence). The germline V and J ends were trimmed by 5 bases and 3 bases, with 13 bases remaining between them.

The V and J genes are TRBV19 and TRBJ1-5; D is unresolved. Trimming pared 2 bases from V and 0 bases from J, leaving 11 bases between. The CDR3 contains 16 residues. Germline values: CDR1 LNHDA, CDR2 SQIVND (reference sequence). The CDR3 protein is CASSIPSFYSNQPQHF. The DNA of the CDR3 is TGTGCCAGTAGTATACCCAGTTTTTATAGCAATCAGCCCCAGCATTTT.

In this sample, this clone turned up once. The chain uses TRBV2 and TRBJ1-1; possible D gene TRBD1, 5 bases. V lost 0 bases to trimming and J lost 3 bases, with 8 bases between them. The CDR3 is made up of 14 amino acids. From germline, CDR1 is SNHLY and CDR2 FYNNEI. The CDR3 DNA reads TGTGCCAGCAGTGAAGCGCGGGGCTACACTGAAGCTTTCTTT. It codes for CASSEARGYTEAFF.

This clone was recorded a few times. CDR3 amino acids: CASSWDRENTGELFF. The CDR3 nucleotides read TGCGCCAGCAGCTGGGACAGAGAGAACACCGGGGAGCTGTTTTTT. The chain is built from TRBV5-1 and TRBJ2-2; 7 nucleotides align to TRBD1. The germline CDR1 and CDR2 sequences are SGHRS and YFSETQ. J was trimmed by 1 base and V by 3 bases; bases with no gene match: 3. CDR3 size: 15 residues.

The rearrangement joins TRBV28 to TRBJ1-2; D not resolved. The V gene's germline CDR1 is MDHEN and CDR2 SYDVKM. CDR3 length: 16 amino acids. V shed 3 bases and J shed 4 bases, with 18 bases lying between them. The CDR3: CASSFPSDSRVYGYTF. CDR3 nucleotide sequence: TGTGCCAGCAGTTTCCCGTCGGACTCGAGGGTCTATGGCTACACCTTC.

In DNA, the CDR3 is TGTGCCAGCAGCCCCGAGCGAAATTCACCCCTCCACTTT. It encodes CASSPERNSPLHF. V is TRBV6-2 or TRBV6-3 and J is TRBJ1-6; no firm D call. The V gene lost 6 bases and the J gene lost 7 bases, with 10 bases spanning the gap. The CDR3 length is 13 residues. Germline CDR1 reads MNHEY; CDR2 reads SVGEGT.

The chain recombines TRBV5-1 with TRBJ2-1; D call uncertain. Trimming took 0 bases from V and 8 from J, leaving 6 bases between them. The germline gives CDR1 SGHRS, CDR2 YFSETQ. The CDR3 is made up of 12 amino acids. The CDR3 region has the DNA TGCGCCAGCAGCTTGGGGGCAGATGAGCAGTTCTTC. Protein sequence: CASSLGADEQFF. Together with reference TRBV5-1 and TRBJ2-1, the CDR3 gives the full variable domain: KAGVTQTPRYLIKTRGQQVTLSCSPISGHRSVSWYQQTPGQGLQFLFEYFSETQRNKGNFPGRFSGRQFSNSRSEMNVSTLELGDSALYLCASSLGADEQFFGPGTRLTVL.